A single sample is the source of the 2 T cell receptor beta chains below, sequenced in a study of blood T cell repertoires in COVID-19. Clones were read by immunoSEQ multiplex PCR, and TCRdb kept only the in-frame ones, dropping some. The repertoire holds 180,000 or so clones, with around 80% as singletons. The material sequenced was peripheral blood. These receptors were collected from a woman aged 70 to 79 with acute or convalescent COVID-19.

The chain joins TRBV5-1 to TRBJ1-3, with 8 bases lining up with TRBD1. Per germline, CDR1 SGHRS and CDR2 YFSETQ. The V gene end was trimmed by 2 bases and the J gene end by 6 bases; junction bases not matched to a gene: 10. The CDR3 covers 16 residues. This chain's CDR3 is CASSFTWDRRENTIYF. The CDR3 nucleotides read TGCGCCAGCAGCTTTACCTGGGACAGGCGAGAAAACACCATATATTTT.

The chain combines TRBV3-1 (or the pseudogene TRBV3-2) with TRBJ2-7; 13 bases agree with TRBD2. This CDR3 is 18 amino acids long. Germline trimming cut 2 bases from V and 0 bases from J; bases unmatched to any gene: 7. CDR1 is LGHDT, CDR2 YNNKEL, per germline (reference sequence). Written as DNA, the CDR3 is TGTGCCAGCAGCCAACCCCGGGGACTAGCGGGATTCTCCTACGAGCAGTACTTC. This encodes CASSQPRGLAGFSYEQYF.